The 23 T cell receptor beta chains below come from one sample, sequenced in a study of blood T cell repertoires in COVID-19. Sequencing used immunoSEQ multiplex PCR; TCRdb keeps in-frame clones, though not all of them. The table records under 130,000 clones, about three quarters of them present only once. The sequenced sample consisted of peripheral blood. All receptors come from a woman in her sixties or seventies with acute or convalescent COVID-19.

There are a few counts of this clone. V and J are TRBV9 and TRBJ1-2, with D possibly TRBD1 on 5 matching bases. The germline CDR1 and CDR2 sequences are SGDLS and YYNGEE. Trimming left V 0 bases short and J 4 bases short, with 13 bases between. The CDR3 is 15 residues long. CDR3 in DNA: TGTGCCAGCAGCGTAGAAGGGGTCATGACCTATGGCTACACCTTC. This codes for CASSVEGVMTYGYTF.

The rearrangement joins TRBV9 to TRBJ2-5, with D possibly matching TRBD2 (5 bases). The germline V gene encodes CDR1 SGDLS and CDR2 YYNGEE. The CDR3 spans 13 residues. V lost 0 bases to trimming and J lost 5 bases, with 8 bases between them. The CDR3 loop is CASSVGRWETQYF. The CDR3 DNA reads as TGTGCCAGCAGCGTAGGGAGGTGGGAGACCCAGTACTTC.

CDR3 residues: CAWSPPDRGRTDEQFF. The CDR3 DNA reads as TGTGCCTGGAGTCCCCCCGACAGGGGGCGAACGGATGAGCAGTTCTTC. This chain connects TRBV30 to TRBJ2-1; TRBD1 aligns across 10 bases. The CDR3 has 16 residues. Germline V gives CDR1 GTSNPN, CDR2 SVGIG (reference sequence). Germline trimming cut 2 bases from V and 8 bases from J; bases unmatched to any gene: 12.

This clone was counted only a few times. The V and J genes are TRBV9 and TRBJ2-2, with D tentatively TRBD1 (6 bases). This CDR3 region has 15 residues. Looked up from germline, CDR1 is SGDLS and CDR2 is YYNGEE. Trimming removed 2 bases at V and 4 bases at J, with 12 bases between. In DNA, the CDR3 is TGTGCCAGCAGCGTGGACAGTCGGGTCACCGGGGAGCTGTTTTTT. It translates to CASSVDSRVTGELFF.

This clone was detected a few times. The chain has TRBV25-1 and TRBJ1-3, with D tentatively TRBD1 (6 bases). V was cut by 4 bases and J by 3 bases, with 16 bases left in between. This CDR3 has 16 amino acids. CDR1 is MGHDK, CDR2 SYGVNS, per germline. The CDR3 loop reads CASSGGLTARGNTIYF. The CDR3 DNA follows: TGTGCCAGCAGTGGGGGGCTAACCGCCCGTGGAAACACCATATATTTT.

The rearrangement joins TRBV11-2 to TRBJ1-3; TRBD1 might be the D (5 bases). V was pared by 4 bases and J by 0 bases, with 10 bases between. Germline lookup yields CDR1 SGHAT and CDR2 FQNNGV. CDR3 length equals 15 residues. The CDR3 reads CASSSDSNSGNTIYF. CDR3 sequence (DNA): TGTGCCAGCAGCTCTGACAGTAACTCTGGAAACACCATATATTTT.

The chain is built from TRBV7-8 and TRBJ2-1; D uncertain. Germline V gene lookup returns CDR1 SGHVS and CDR2 FQNEAQ. V gave up 3 bases and J gave up 0 bases, with 21 bases separating them. The CDR3 has 19 amino acids. Written as DNA, the CDR3 is TGTGCCAGCAGCTTTAGCCACCGCGGCGCTCTGAGCTCCTACAATGAGCAGTTCTTC. This encodes CASSFSHRGALSSYNEQFF.

The chain combines TRBV6-1 with TRBJ2-1, with 8 bases fitting TRBD1. The germline gives CDR1 MNHNS, CDR2 SASEGT. The CDR3 runs 15 residues. Losses at the gene ends were 2 bases for V and 6 bases for J; bases not matched to a gene: 6. The CDR3 sequence is CASSEWTGLRNEQFF. CDR3 DNA: TGTGCCAGCAGTGAATGGACAGGGTTACGCAATGAGCAGTTCTTC.

V and J are TRBV6-2 or TRBV6-3 and TRBJ2-1, with 12 bases matching TRBD1. With V trimmed by 5 bases and J by 4 bases, 3 bases remained unmatched. This CDR3 is 15 amino acids long. Germline CDR1 is MNHEY and CDR2 is SVGEGT. The CDR3 spells CASSQGQGAYNEQFF. The CDR3, as DNA: TGTGCCAGCAGTCAGGGACAGGGGGCATACAATGAGCAGTTCTTC.

The chain uses TRBV4-3 and TRBJ1-6; the D is unclear. Trimming shortened V by 4 bases and J by 0 bases, and 16 bases separated the two germline ends. The germline gives CDR1 LGHNA, CDR2 YSLEER. The CDR3 contains 18 residues. The CDR3 DNA reads TGCGCCAGCAGCCGAGGTGGTTTGGGGAGCTCCTATAATTCACCCCTCCACTTT. The encoded protein is CASSRGGLGSSYNSPLHF.

This chain uses TRBV7-2 with TRBJ2-5; 12 positions match TRBD2. CDR1 SGHTA and CDR2 FQGNSA come from the germline V gene. The CDR3 covers 16 residues. V lost 0 bases, J lost 4 bases, and 3 bases stayed unmatched. For the CDR3, the DNA is TGTGCCAGCAGCTTAGCTTCTAGCGGGGGGGCAGAGACCCAGTACTTC. Amino acids: CASSLASSGGAETQYF.

J is TRBJ1-1 and V is TRBV6-1, with a possible D match to TRBD1 (5 bases). Germline V gene data show CDR1 as MNHNS and CDR2 as SASEGT. This CDR3 spans 13 amino acids. The germline V and J ends were trimmed by 6 bases and 4 bases, with 12 bases remaining between them. The CDR3 spells CASSPGITTEAFF. The CDR3 DNA reads TGTGCCAGCAGCCCAGGGATTACCACTGAAGCTTTCTTT.

The chain carries TRBV5-1 and TRBJ1-4, with 8 bases identical to TRBD1. Germline CDR1 SGHRS, CDR2 YFSETQ. V lost 0 bases and J lost 4; bases outside the gene matches: 5. CDR3 size: 16 residues. As DNA, the CDR3 is TGCGCCAGCAGCTTGGCAACAGGGGGACTTAATGAAAAACTGTTTTTT. Its translation: CASSLATGGLNEKLFF. The complete variable domain, with remaining parts taken from reference TRBV5-1 and TRBJ1-4, reads KAGVTQTPRYLIKTRGQQVTLSCSPISGHRSVSWYQQTPGQGLQFLFEYFSETQRNKGNFPGRFSGRQFSNSRSEMNVSTLELGDSALYLCASSLATGGLNEKLFFGSGTQLSVL.

The chain links TRBV2 to TRBJ1-4; unclear D gene. The CDR3 has 14 amino acids. The germline V gene encodes CDR1 SNHLY and CDR2 FYNNEI. Trimming shortened V by 2 bases and J by 5 bases, and 9 bases separated the two germline ends. The CDR3 region is CASSESRGNEKLFF. The CDR3 coding sequence is TGTGCCAGCAGTGAATCTCGAGGGAATGAAAAACTGTTTTTT.

This clone has only one observation. This chain links TRBV28 with TRBJ1-3; tentative D call: TRBD1 (5 bases). The CDR3 has 15 amino acids. Germline loops: CDR1 MDHEN, CDR2 SYDVKM. With 3 bases removed from V and 0 bases from J, the gap between germline ends came to 9 bases. This chain's CDR3 is CASSLDTDSGNTIYF. CDR3 nucleotide sequence: TGTGCCAGCAGTTTGGACACCGACTCTGGAAACACCATATATTTT.

The rearrangement joins TRBV19 to TRBJ2-7; D is ambiguous. Trimming cost V 3 bases and J 0 bases, with 12 bases left between them. The CDR3 loop spans 15 amino acids. Germline-derived CDR1 and CDR2 are LNHDA and SQIVND (reference sequence). The CDR3: CASSIGQRDSYEQYF. In DNA, the CDR3 is TGTGCCAGTAGTATTGGTCAGCGCGACTCCTACGAGCAGTACTTC.

The rearrangement joins TRBV7-8 to TRBJ1-4, with 7 bases matching TRBD1. The CDR3 is 15 amino acids. Per germline, CDR1 SGHVS and CDR2 FQNEAQ. Germline trimming cut 4 bases from V and 3 bases from J; bases unmatched to any gene: 5. CDR3 bases: TGTGCCAGCAGCTCCCGGGACAGATCTAATGAAAAACTGTTTTTT. Protein product: CASSSRDRSNEKLFF.

The chain employs TRBV28 and TRBJ1-4; D is unclear. V was pared by 6 bases and J by 0 bases, with 11 bases between. Germline-derived CDR1 and CDR2 are MDHEN and SYDVKM. CDR3 length: 15 residues. The CDR3 nucleotides read TGTGCCAGCAGACTCCTTTATGCAACTAATGAAAAACTGTTTTTT. This translates into CASRLLYATNEKLFF.

The V and J genes are TRBV27 and TRBJ2-1, with D possibly matching TRBD1 (5 bases). The germline V gene encodes CDR1 MNHEY and CDR2 SMNVEV (reference sequence). V was shortened by 3 bases and J by 5 bases, with 11 bases between the two germline ends. The CDR3 is 14 residues long. This CDR3 is CASSFTGHHNEQFF. For the CDR3, the DNA is TGTGCCAGCAGTTTTACTGGACACCACAATGAGCAGTTCTTC.

The V gene is TRBV6-5, the J gene TRBJ2-2, with TRBD1 as a possible D gene (5 bases). The CDR3 contains 15 residues. Trimming took 1 base from V and 2 from J, leaving 8 bases between them. Germline values: CDR1 MNHEY, CDR2 SVGAGI. Here the CDR3 reads CASSYWQGNTGELFF. The CDR3 region has the DNA TGTGCCAGCAGTTACTGGCAGGGAAACACCGGGGAGCTGTTTTTT.

The chain recombines TRBV5-5 with TRBJ2-1, with a weak D call TRBD1 (6 bases). V shed 2 bases and J shed 5 bases, with 14 bases lying between them. The CDR3 is 15 amino acids. From germline, CDR1 is SGHKS and CDR2 YYEKEE (reference sequence). The chain's CDR3 is CASSFLRGVNNEQFF. CDR3 DNA: TGTGCCAGCAGCTTTCTCAGGGGCGTTAACAATGAGCAGTTCTTC.

The chain links TRBV7-2 to TRBJ1-1; no definite D call. The V and J ends lost 4 bases and 2 bases respectively, with 14 bases between them. CDR3 length: 15 amino acids. The germline gives CDR1 SGHTA, CDR2 FQGNSA. The CDR3 is CASSYAPKLNTEAFF. CDR3 sequence (DNA): TGTGCCAGCAGCTACGCGCCGAAATTAAACACTGAAGCTTTCTTT.

This sequence joins TRBV19 and TRBJ2-3; TRBD2 matches at 7 bases. Germline V CDR1 and CDR2: LNHDA, SQIVND (reference sequence). The CDR3 spans 16 residues. Germline trimming cut 3 bases from V and 2 bases from J; bases unmatched to any gene: 8. The CDR3 nucleotides read TGTGCCAGTAGTATGCCTGGGGGGAGGGACACAGATACGCAGTATTTT. This sequence encodes CASSMPGGRDTDTQYF.